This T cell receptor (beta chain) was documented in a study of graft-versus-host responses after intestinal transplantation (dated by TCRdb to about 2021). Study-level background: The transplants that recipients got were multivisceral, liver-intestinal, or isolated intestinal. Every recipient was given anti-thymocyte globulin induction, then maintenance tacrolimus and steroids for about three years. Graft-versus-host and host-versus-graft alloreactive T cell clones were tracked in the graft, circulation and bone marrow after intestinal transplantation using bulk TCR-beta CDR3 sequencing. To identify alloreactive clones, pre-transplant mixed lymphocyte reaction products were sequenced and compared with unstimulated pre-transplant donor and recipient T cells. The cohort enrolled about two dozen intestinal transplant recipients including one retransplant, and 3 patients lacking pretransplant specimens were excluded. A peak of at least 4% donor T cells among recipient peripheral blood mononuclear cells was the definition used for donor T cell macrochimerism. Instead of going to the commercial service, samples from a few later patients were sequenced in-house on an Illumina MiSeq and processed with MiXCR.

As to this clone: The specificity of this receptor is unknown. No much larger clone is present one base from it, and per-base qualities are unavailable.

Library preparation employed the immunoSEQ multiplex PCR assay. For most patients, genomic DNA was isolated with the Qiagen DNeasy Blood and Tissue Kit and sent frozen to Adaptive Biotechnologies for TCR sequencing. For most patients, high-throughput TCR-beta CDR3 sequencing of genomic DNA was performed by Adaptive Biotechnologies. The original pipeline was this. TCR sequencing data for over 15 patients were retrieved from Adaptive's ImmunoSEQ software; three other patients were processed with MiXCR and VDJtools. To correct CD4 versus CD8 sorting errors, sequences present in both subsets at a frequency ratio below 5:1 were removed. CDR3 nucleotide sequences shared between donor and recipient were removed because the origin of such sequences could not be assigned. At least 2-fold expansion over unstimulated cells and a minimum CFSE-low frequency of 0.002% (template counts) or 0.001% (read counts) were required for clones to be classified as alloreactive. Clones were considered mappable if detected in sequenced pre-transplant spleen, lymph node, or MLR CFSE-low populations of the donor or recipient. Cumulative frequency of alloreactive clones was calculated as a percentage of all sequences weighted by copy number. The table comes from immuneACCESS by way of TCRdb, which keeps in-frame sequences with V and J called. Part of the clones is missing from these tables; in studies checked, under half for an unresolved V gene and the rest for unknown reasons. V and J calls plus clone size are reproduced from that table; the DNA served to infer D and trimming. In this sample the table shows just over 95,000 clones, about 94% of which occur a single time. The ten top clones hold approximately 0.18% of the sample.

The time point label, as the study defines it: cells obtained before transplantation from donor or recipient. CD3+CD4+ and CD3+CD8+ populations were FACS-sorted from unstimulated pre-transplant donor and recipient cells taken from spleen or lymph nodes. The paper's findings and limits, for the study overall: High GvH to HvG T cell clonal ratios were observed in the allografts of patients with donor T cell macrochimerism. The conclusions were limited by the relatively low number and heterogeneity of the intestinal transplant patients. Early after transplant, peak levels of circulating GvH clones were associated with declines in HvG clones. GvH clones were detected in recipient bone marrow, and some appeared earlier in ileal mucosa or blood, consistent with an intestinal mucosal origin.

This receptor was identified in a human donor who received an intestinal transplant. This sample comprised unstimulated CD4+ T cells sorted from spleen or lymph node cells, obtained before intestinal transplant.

The encoded CDR3 is CASSRTGSGYTF. In nucleotide form, the sequence is TGTGCCAGTAGTCGGACAGGGAGCGGCTACACCTTC. The chain uses TRBV19 and TRBJ1-2; 8 junctional bases match TRBD1. The CDR3 spans 12 residues, from the cysteine through the phenylalanine. The only DNA kept is the CDR3, 36 bases in frame from the first base. CDR1 LNHDA and CDR2 SQIVND are derived from the germline V gene (reference sequence). Compared with germline, V lacks 5 bases and J lacks 8 bases; bases without a gene match: 4.